The T cell receptor beta chain described here comes from a study of tumor-infiltrating lymphocytes in primary liver carcinoma. Background on the study: The patients presented with primary liver carcinoma, which was managed through surgical resection.

A single count supports this clonotype. Its antigen is currently unknown. Extraction also yielded germline DNA, while blood RNA was obtained from unsorted whole blood. A primer in the constant region served to generate TCR beta cDNA from 500 ng of total RNA. The TCR beta library was amplified through three nested multiplex PCR rounds in a modified ARM-PCR procedure. In TCRdb, the multiplex PCR reads were re-called with MiXCR into one record per CDR3 protein. Among some 190,000 distinct CDR3 sequences listed, less than 65% were seen once. Study-wide results and caveats: Paired tumor-adjacent and tumor-blood samples overlapped less than tumor region pairs did.

The sequence came from a middle-aged man with primary liver carcinoma and hepatitis B virus infection. Sequencing was performed on peripheral blood.

CDR3 coding DNA: TGTGCCAGCAGTTACCAGGGGGCGGGAAACAATGAGCAGTTCTTC. It specifies CASSYQGAGNNEQFF. The chain has TRBV6-5 and TRBJ2-1; 8 positions agree with TRBD1. Germline loops: CDR1 MNHEY, CDR2 SVGAGI. CDR3 length: 15 amino acids. Unmatched junction bases numbered 5, after V lost 2 bases and J lost 5 bases.